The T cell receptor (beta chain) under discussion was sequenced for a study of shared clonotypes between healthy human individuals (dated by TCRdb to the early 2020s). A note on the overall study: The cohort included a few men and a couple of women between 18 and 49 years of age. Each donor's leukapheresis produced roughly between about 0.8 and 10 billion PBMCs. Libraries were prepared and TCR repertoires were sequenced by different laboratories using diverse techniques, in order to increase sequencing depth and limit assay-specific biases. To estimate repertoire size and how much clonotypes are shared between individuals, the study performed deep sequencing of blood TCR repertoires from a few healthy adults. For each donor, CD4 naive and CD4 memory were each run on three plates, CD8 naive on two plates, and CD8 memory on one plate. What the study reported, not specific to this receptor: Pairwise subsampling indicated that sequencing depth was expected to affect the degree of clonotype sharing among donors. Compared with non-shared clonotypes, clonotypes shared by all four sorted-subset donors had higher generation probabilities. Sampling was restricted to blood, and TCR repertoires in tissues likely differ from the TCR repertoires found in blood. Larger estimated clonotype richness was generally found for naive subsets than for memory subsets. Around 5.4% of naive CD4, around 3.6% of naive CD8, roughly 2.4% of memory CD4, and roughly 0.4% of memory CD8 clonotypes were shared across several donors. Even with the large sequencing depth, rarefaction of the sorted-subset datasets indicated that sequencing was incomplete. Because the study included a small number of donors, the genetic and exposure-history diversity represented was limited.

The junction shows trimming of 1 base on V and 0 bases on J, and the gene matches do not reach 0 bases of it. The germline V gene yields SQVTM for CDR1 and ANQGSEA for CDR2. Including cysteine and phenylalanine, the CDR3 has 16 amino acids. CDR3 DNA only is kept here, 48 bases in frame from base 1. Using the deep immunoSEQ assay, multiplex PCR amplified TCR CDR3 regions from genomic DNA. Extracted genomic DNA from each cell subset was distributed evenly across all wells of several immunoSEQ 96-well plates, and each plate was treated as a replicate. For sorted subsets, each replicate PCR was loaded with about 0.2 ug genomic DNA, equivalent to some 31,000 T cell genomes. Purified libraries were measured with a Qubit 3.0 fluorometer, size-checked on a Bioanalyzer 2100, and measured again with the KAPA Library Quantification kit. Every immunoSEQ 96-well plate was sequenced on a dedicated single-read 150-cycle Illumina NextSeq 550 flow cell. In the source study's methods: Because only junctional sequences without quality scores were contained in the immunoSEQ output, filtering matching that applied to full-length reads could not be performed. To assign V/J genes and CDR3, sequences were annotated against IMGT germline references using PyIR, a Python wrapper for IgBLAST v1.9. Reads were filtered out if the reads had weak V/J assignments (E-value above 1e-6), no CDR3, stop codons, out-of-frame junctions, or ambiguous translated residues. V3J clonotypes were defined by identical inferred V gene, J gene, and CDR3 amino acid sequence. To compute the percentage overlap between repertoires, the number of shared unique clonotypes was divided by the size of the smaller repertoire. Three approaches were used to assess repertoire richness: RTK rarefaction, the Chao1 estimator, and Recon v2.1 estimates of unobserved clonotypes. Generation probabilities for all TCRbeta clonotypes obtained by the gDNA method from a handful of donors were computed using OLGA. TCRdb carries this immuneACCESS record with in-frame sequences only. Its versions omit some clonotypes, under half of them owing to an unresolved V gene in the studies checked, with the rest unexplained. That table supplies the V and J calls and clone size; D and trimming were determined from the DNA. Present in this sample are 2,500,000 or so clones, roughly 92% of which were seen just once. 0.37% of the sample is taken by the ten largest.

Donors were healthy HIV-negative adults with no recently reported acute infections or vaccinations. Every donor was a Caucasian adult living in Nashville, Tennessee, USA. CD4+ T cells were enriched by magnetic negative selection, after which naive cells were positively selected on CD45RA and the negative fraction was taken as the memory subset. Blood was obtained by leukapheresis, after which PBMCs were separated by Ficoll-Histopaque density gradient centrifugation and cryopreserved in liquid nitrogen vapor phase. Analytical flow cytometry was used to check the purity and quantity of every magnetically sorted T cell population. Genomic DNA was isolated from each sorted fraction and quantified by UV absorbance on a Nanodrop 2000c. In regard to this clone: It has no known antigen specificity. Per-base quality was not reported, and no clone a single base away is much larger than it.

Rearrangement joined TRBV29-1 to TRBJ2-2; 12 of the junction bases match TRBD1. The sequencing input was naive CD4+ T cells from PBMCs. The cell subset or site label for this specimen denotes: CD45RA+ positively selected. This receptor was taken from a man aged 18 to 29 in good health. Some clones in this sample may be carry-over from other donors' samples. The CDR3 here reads CSVEGDRGPNTGELFF. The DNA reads TGCAGCGTTGAAGGGGACAGGGGGCCGAACACCGGGGAGCTGTTTTTT.